Reported below is one T cell receptor (beta chain). Its antigen remains unknown. The data were obtained in a study of immune evolution from preneoplasia to lung adenocarcinoma. Sequencing was performed with immunoSEQ multiplex PCR; in TCRdb, only in-frame clones are kept and a portion is missing. This table has over 14,000 clones, around 84% appearing once. Whole-study findings and limits: Normal lung had the highest top T cell clone frequencies.

The CDR3 is 16 amino acids. V shed 4 bases and J shed 8 bases, with 23 bases lying between them. From germline, CDR1 is MDHEN and CDR2 SYDVKM. The receptor was derived from a person aged 55-85 years with lung adenocarcinoma. Source material: FFPE minimally invasive lung adenocarcinoma tissue. The rearrangement uses TRBV28 and TRBJ1-2; maybe TRBD1 (5 bases). In DNA form, the CDR3 reads TGTGCCAGCAGTTCTCCTACCCTCACCGGGAGGGACGGCTACACCTTC. Protein product: CASSSPTLTGRDGYTF.